Presented here are 21 T cell receptor beta chains from one specimen sequenced in a study of Graves' ophthalmopathy and Graves' hyperthyroidism. The sequenced template was RNA, covering the TCR beta CDR3 region. A first-round RT-PCR used HTBI primers, followed by a second-round multiplex PCR. MiXCR was run by TCRdb on the multiplex PCR reads, yielding one entry per CDR3 protein. This table holds approximately 380,000 distinct CDR3 sequences, approximately 21% found once. The material sequenced was peripheral blood. The source is a woman under 30 with stable Graves' hyperthyroidism.

This chain connects TRBV11-1 to TRBJ2-7; 11 bases match TRBD1. This CDR3 is 16 amino acids long. Trimming removed 6 bases from V and 3 bases from J; junction bases left unmatched: 10. CDR1 SGHAT and CDR2 FQDESV come from the germline V gene (reference sequence). The CDR3 DNA is TGTGCCAGCAGATACGCCGCCGGGACAGGGGGCTACGAGCAGTACTTC. Residues: CASRYAAGTGGYEQYF.

In this sample, this clonotype turned up once. The junction differs from germline at one of its ends, possibly a read error. V gene TRBV6-2 or TRBV6-3 combines with J gene TRBJ2-7; 13 bases align to TRBD2. The CDR3 sequence is 18 residues long. Per germline, CDR1 MNHEY and CDR2 SVGEGT. The CDR3 DNA sequence: TGCGCCAGCAGTAACCCTCCGGGACTAGCGGGACGGTCGTACGAGCAGTACTTC. Translation gives CASSNPPGLAGRSYEQYF.

The sample holds many counts of this clonotype. The rearrangement joins TRBV2 to TRBJ1-2; tentatively, D is TRBD1 (5 bases). The CDR3 length is 12 residues. Trimming stripped 6 bases from V and 5 bases from J, with 10 bases between. Germline assignment: CDR1 SNHLY and CDR2 FYNNEI. CDR3 loop: CASRGVTYGYTF. The CDR3 bases are TGTGCCAGCAGGGGGGTTACGTATGGCTACACCTTC.

This clonotype occurred many times. V and J are TRBV9 and TRBJ1-2; D remains ambiguous. CDR3 size: 13 residues. Germline V lookup: CDR1 SGDLS, CDR2 YYNGEE. Trimming stripped 0 bases from V and 11 bases from J, with 14 bases between. CDR3 loop: CASSVDSDLGYTF. In DNA, the CDR3 is TGTGCCAGCAGCGTAGACAGCGATCTGGGGTACACCTTC.

This clonotype has a count of ten or more. V is TRBV20-1 and J is TRBJ2-5; 12 bases fit TRBD2. CDR1 is DFQATT, CDR2 SNEGSKA, per germline (reference sequence). The CDR3 length is 15 residues. Germline trimming cut 5 bases from V and 2 bases from J; bases unmatched to any gene: 6. The CDR3 DNA reads TGCAGTGCTCCGCGGACTAGCGGGGCTCAAGAGACCCAGTACTTC. Its translation is CSAPRTSGAQETQYF.

The chain recombines TRBV5-1 with TRBJ2-5; 14 bases agree with TRBD2. V shed 4 bases and J 2 bases; nucleotides not matched to a gene: 4. The germline V gene has CDR1 SGHRS and CDR2 YFSETQ. The CDR3 runs 16 residues. The CDR3: CASSHGTSGSQETQYF. The CDR3 coding sequence is TGCGCCAGCAGCCACGGGACTAGCGGGAGTCAAGAGACCCAGTACTTC. The full variable domain, its missing parts supplied by reference TRBV5-1 and TRBJ2-5, is KAGVTQTPRYLIKTRGQQVTLSCSPISGHRSVSWYQQTPGQGLQFLFEYFSETQRNKGNFPGRFSGRQFSNSRSEMNVSTLELGDSALYLCASSHGTSGSQETQYFGPGTRLLVL.

This clonotype was observed many times. This rearrangement joins TRBV29-1 to TRBJ2-3, with a weak D call TRBD2 (5 bases). V was cut by 2 bases and J by 9 bases, with 6 bases left in between. CDR1 and CDR2 (germline): SQVTM, ANQGSEA. The CDR3 extends over 10 amino acids. The CDR3 DNA follows: TGCAGCGTTGAACGGGAAACGCAGTATTTT. It is translated as CSVERETQYF.

V and J are TRBV6-1 and TRBJ2-7, with TRBD1 as a possible D gene (6 bases). The V gene's germline CDR1 is MNHNS and CDR2 SASEGT. The CDR3 is 15 residues long. V was pared by 6 bases and J by 5 bases, with 20 bases between. The CDR3 reads CASRNLQGIRDEQYF. The CDR3 nucleotides read TGTGCCAGCAGAAACTTACAGGGAATAAGGGACGAGCAGTACTTC.

This clonotype was seen more than once but under ten times. The chain's CDR3 is CASSSGTGLMNTEAFF. The DNA of the CDR3 is TGTGCCAGCAGTTCCGGGACAGGGCTCATGAACACTGAAGCTTTCTTT. The chain carries TRBV6-5 and TRBJ1-1; 9 bases are shared with TRBD1. CDR3 length: 16 residues. With 4 bases clipped from V and 0 bases from J, the junction kept 6 bases outside the gene matches. CDR1 and CDR2 (germline): MNHEY, SVGAGI.

The chain carries TRBV6-1 and TRBJ2-5, with TRBD1 matching over 9 bases. The trim removed 4 bases at V and 3 bases at J, leaving 18 bases unmatched. The CDR3 is 19 amino acids. Per the germline V gene, CDR1 is MNHNS and CDR2 is SASEGT. The CDR3 reads CASSVLWGTGTGLKETQYF. As DNA, the CDR3 is TGTGCCAGCAGTGTGTTGTGGGGGACCGGGACAGGGCTGAAAGAGACCCAGTACTTC.

The chain couples TRBV6-1 to TRBJ2-5; the match to TRBD1 covers 7 bases. This CDR3 is 14 amino acids long. Germline CDR1 MNHNS, CDR2 SASEGT. Unmatched junction bases numbered 8, after V lost 5 bases and J lost 5 bases. CDR3 protein: CASSQLTGQETQYF. The CDR3, as DNA: TGTGCCAGCAGTCAACTGACAGGGCAGGAGACCCAGTACTTC.

J is TRBJ1-5 and V is TRBV18; 8 bases align to TRBD1. Looked up from germline, CDR1 is KGHSH and CDR2 is LQKENI. With 3 bases clipped from V and 7 bases from J, the junction kept 5 bases outside the gene matches. The CDR3 loop spans 14 amino acids. CDR3 in DNA: TGTGCCAGCTCACCGGAGACAGGGGAACAGCCCCAGCATTTT. Its protein product is CASSPETGEQPQHF.

The genes are TRBV18 and TRBJ2-5; D gene unclear. V lost 1 base and J lost 2, with 8 bases in between. CDR3 length equals 14 residues. Germline V gene data show CDR1 as KGHSH and CDR2 as LQKENI. The CDR3 loop is CASSPLYTQETQYF. The CDR3 nucleotides are TGTGCCAGCTCACCACTGTACACTCAAGAGACCCAGTACTTC.

The table lists this clonotype with many counts. V usage is TRBV10-2 and J usage is TRBJ2-5, with D maybe TRBD1 (5 bases). This CDR3 has 14 residues. The V gene's germline CDR1 is WSHSY and CDR2 SAAADI. With 5 bases removed from V and 5 bases from J, the gap between germline ends came to 15 bases. DNA for the CDR3: TGCGCCAGCAGTAACAAAGGGGTCCGTGAGACCCAGTACTTC. It yields the protein CASSNKGVRETQYF.

This clonotype has a count of ten or more. The chain recombines TRBV20-1 with TRBJ2-7; TRBD1 agrees at 8 bases. From germline, CDR1 is DFQATT and CDR2 SNEGSKA (reference sequence). J gave up 2 bases and V 7 bases, and 13 bases lay outside the gene matches. This CDR3 contains 15 residues. Here the CDR3 reads CSVLLQGASPYEQYF. CDR3 bases: TGCAGTGTCCTCCTTCAGGGGGCCAGTCCCTACGAGCAGTACTTC.

This clonotype has ten or more counts. V and J are TRBV6-5 and TRBJ1-2, with D unclear. Trimming cost V 2 bases and J 4 bases, with 8 bases left between them. CDR1 is MNHEY and CDR2 is SVGAGI in the germline V gene. The CDR3 is made up of 13 amino acids. The CDR3 DNA is TGTGCCAGCAGTTACCTAGGCTCCTATGGCTACACCTTC. Protein sequence: CASSYLGSYGYTF.

This clonotype was observed many times. The chain has TRBV24-1 and TRBJ1-1, with a weak D call TRBD1 (5 bases). Trimming removed 6 bases at V and 7 bases at J, with 17 bases between. The V gene's germline CDR1 is KGHDR and CDR2 SFDVKD. The CDR3 runs to 14 residues. CDR3 sequence (DNA): TGTGCCACCAGTCTTGCGGGACGGGAGGATGAAGCTTTCTTT. Translated, it gives CATSLAGREDEAFF.

This clonotype was found once. This sequence joins TRBV24-1 and TRBJ1-5; D unclear. From germline, CDR1 is KGHDR and CDR2 SFDVKD. The CDR3 has 14 amino acids. The V and J ends lost 2 bases and 3 bases respectively, with 7 bases between them. DNA for the CDR3: TGTGCCACCAGTGATTACGGCCTCAATCAGCCCCAGCATTTT. It yields the protein CATSDYGLNQPQHF.

In this sample, this clonotype turned up many times. The gene calls are TRBV28 and TRBJ2-2; TRBD2 matches at 13 bases. After removal of 9 bases from V and 1 base from J, the junction contained 8 bases not matched to a gene. The CDR3 covers 17 residues. Germline V gene sequence: CDR1 MDHEN, CDR2 SYDVKM. The CDR3 sequence is CASFGLAGALNTGELFF. Written as DNA, the CDR3 is TGTGCCAGTTTTGGACTAGCGGGAGCTTTGAACACCGGGGAGCTGTTTTTT.

This clonotype has ten or more counts. The chain links TRBV7-2 to TRBJ1-6; weak D call: TRBD1 (5 bases). Per the germline V gene, CDR1 is SGHTA and CDR2 is FQGNSA. The CDR3 loop spans 15 amino acids. V lost 6 bases, J lost 5 bases, and 14 bases lay in between. CDR3 in DNA: TGTGCCAGCAGATTAAGCTCAGGGAATAATTCACCCCTCCACTTT. Translated: CASRLSSGNNSPLHF.

This clonotype has at least ten counts. The CDR3 DNA is TGTGCCATCAGAGGGACGAGGGAAAACATTCAGTACTTC. Amino acids: CAIRGTRENIQYF. This chain connects TRBV10-3 to TRBJ2-4, with D perhaps being TRBD1 or TRBD2 (5 bases each). The CDR3 has 13 residues. Germline assignment: CDR1 ENHRY and CDR2 SYGVKD. V was pared by 6 bases and J by 5 bases, with 11 bases between.